These 13 T cell receptor beta chains were sequenced from one sample in a study of T cells in Graves' hyperthyroidism and ophthalmopathy (dated by TCRdb to the late 2010s). Library method: multiplex PCR. This sample was sequenced with an Illumina HiSeq 2000. The TCR beta CDR3 regions were amplified from the RNA transcripts. For the first round of RT-PCR on the TCR CDR3, the HTBI primer set was used together with the Qiagen OneStep RT-PCR kit. The public reads were reprocessed in TCRdb via fastp at Q25 and MiXCR, keeping in-frame beta chains. Rows with a matching CDR3 protein are joined into one entry that keeps the most common DNA and genes. In all, the sample holds more than 500,000 distinct CDR3 sequences, and approximately 16% of those were seen once. The ten largest make up 25% to 30% of the sample. The material sequenced was blood. The receptors were sampled from a woman aged 25 to 39 with Graves' ophthalmopathy.

This clonotype was counted at least ten times. The CDR3 region is CSWGRVGLAGVLNNEQFF. As DNA, the CDR3 is TGCAGCTGGGGGCGGGTTGGACTAGCGGGAGTATTAAACAATGAGCAGTTCTTC. The chain uses TRBV29-1 and TRBJ2-1; 13 bases agree with TRBD2. The CDR3 spans 18 residues. Germline values: CDR1 SQVTM, CDR2 ANQGSEA. Germline trimming cut 8 bases from V and 5 bases from J; bases unmatched to any gene: 18.

Points on this clonotype: A clone one base away is much larger, so this may be a read error. The V gene is TRBV28, the J gene TRBJ2-3, with D possibly TRBD1 on 9 matching bases. This CDR3 contains 19 residues. Deletions cut 10 bases from V and 6 bases from J, with 35 bases between. Germline CDR1 is MDHEN and CDR2 is SYDVKM. The CDR3 nucleotides are TGTGCCAATGCCCCGGGACAGGGTATGGGGGCGGGAGGTTCGGATACGCAGTATTTT. Protein sequence: CANAPGQGMGAGGSDTQYF. The full variable domain, with the rest looked up from reference TRBV28 and TRBJ2-3, is DVKVTQSSRYLVKRTGEKVFLECVQDMDHENMFWYRQDPGLGLRLIYFSYDVKMKEKGDIPEGYSVSREKKERFSLILESASTNQTSMYLCANAPGQGMGAGGSDTQYFGPGTRLTVL.

The sample holds many counts of this clonotype. The rearrangement joins TRBV3-1 to TRBJ1-4, with 7 bases fitting TRBD1. The CDR3 runs to 16 residues. J gave up 6 bases and V 6 bases, and 13 bases lay outside the gene matches. Germline CDR1 LGHDT, CDR2 YNNKEL (reference sequence). CDR3 loop: CASRDVAGTVDEKLFF. In DNA form, the CDR3 reads TGTGCCAGCAGGGACGTAGCGGGGACAGTGGATGAAAAACTGTTTTTT. The whole variable domain, remainder taken from reference TRBV3-1 and TRBJ1-4, is DTAVSQTPKYLVTQMGNDKSIKCEQNLGHDTMYWYKQDSKKFLKIMFSYNNKELIINETVPNRFSPKSPDKAHLNLHINSLELGDSAVYFCASRDVAGTVDEKLFFGSGTQLSVL.

V and J are TRBV12-3 or TRBV12-4 and TRBJ2-3, with 7 bases identical to TRBD2. V was clipped by 3 bases and J by 3 bases; unmatched bases: 15. This CDR3 spans 18 amino acids. The DNA for the CDR3 is TGTGCCAGCAGTTTCCTAGTGGGAGGGCGGTTCGGGACAGATACGCAGTATTTT. It codes for CASSFLVGGRFGTDTQYF.

The CDR3 sequence: CSARETGLEAFF. The CDR3 nucleotides are TGCAGTGCTAGAGAGACAGGGCTCGAAGCTTTCTTT. The chain is built from TRBV20-1 and TRBJ1-1; the match to TRBD1 covers 7 bases. The J segment lost 8 bases and the V segment lost 0 bases, leaving 3 bases of the junction unmatched. The CDR3 is 12 residues long. Per the germline V gene, CDR1 is DFQATT and CDR2 is SNEGSKA (reference sequence).

There are a few counts of this clonotype. The chain uses TRBV4-1 and TRBJ2-5, with 9 positions matching TRBD1. The CDR3 loop spans 14 amino acids. Unmatched junction bases numbered 2, after V lost 1 base and J lost 5 bases. Per the germline V gene, CDR1 is MGHRA and CDR2 is YSYEKL. The CDR3 protein is CASSQGTGVETQYF. The CDR3 bases are TGCGCCAGCAGCCAAGGGACAGGGGTCGAGACCCAGTACTTC.

This clonotype came up many times. The gene calls are TRBV5-1 and TRBJ1-1; D possibly corresponds to TRBD1 (5 bases). Trimming stripped 0 bases from V and 10 bases from J, with 10 bases between. CDR3 length equals 12 residues. Per germline, CDR1 SGHRS and CDR2 YFSETQ. Here the CDR3 DNA reads TGCGCCAGCAGCTTGGGGGCGGGACGAGCTTTCTTT. This translates into CASSLGAGRAFF.

This clonotype has ten or more counts. The CDR3 spells CASSHDRGDPYNEQFF. The CDR3 bases are TGTGCCAGCAGCCATGACAGGGGAGATCCCTACAATGAGCAGTTCTTC. V and J are TRBV3-1 and TRBJ2-1; 8 bases map to TRBD1. From germline, CDR1 is LGHDT and CDR2 YNNKEL (reference sequence). The CDR3 runs to 16 residues. Germline trimming cut 3 bases from V and 2 bases from J; bases unmatched to any gene: 6.

This chain uses TRBV18 with TRBJ2-7; D is possibly TRBD1 (6 bases). Germline V gene sequence: CDR1 KGHSH, CDR2 LQKENI. V lost 3 bases, J lost 0 bases, and 9 bases lay in between. This CDR3 comprises 14 residues. CDR3 sequence (DNA): TGTGCCAGCTCACCCGGGACATTCTCCTACGAGCAGTACTTC. Translating gives CASSPGTFSYEQYF.

In its sample, this clonotype was seen many times. V and J are TRBV28 and TRBJ1-1; D gene unclear. CDR3 length equals 12 residues. V lost 2 bases and J lost 4, with 5 bases in between. CDR1 is MDHEN, CDR2 SYDVKM, per germline. CDR3 protein: CASSLITTEAFF. The CDR3 nucleotides are TGTGCCAGCAGTTTAATCACCACTGAAGCTTTCTTT.

As to this clonotype: A much larger clone is a single base away; this may be a read error. This rearrangement joins TRBV11-2 to TRBJ2-3, with 8 positions matching TRBD2. V lost 6 bases, J lost 2 bases, and 4 bases stayed unmatched. The V gene's germline CDR1 is SGHAT and CDR2 FQNNGV. CDR3 length: 14 amino acids. The CDR3 DNA reads as TGTGCCAGCAGACGGACTAGCCCCACAGATACGCAGTATTTT. Amino acids: CASRRTSPTDTQYF.

The V call is TRBV28, the J call TRBJ1-1; 9 positions agree with TRBD1. With V trimmed by 4 bases and J by 4 bases, 7 bases remained unmatched. CDR3 length: 15 amino acids. Germline lookup yields CDR1 MDHEN and CDR2 SYDVKM. The CDR3 nucleotides read TGTGCCAGCAGTTCCTGGACAGGGGTTCTCACTGAAGCTTTCTTT. Its protein product is CASSSWTGVLTEAFF.

This clonotype was recorded at least ten times. This sequence joins TRBV7-2 and TRBJ2-5; no clear D gene. Trimming shortened V by 1 base and J by 2 bases, and 5 bases separated the two germline ends. The V gene's germline CDR1 is SGHTA and CDR2 FQGNSA. This CDR3 spans 13 amino acids. CDR3 in amino acids: CASSLVQQETQYF. The CDR3 DNA sequence: TGTGCCAGCAGCTTAGTTCAGCAAGAGACCCAGTACTTC.